The rows below give T cell receptor beta chains drawn from one sample of a study of T cells in localized non-small cell lung cancer. The assay was immunoSEQ multiplex PCR, and TCRdb's table has in-frame clones only and misses some. Here the sample spans approximately 3,800 clones, roughly 37% being singletons. The sample in question was lung tumor tissue, obtained before any cancer treatment. These receptors were obtained from a woman aged 35 to 70 with stage I lung adenocarcinoma. Both conserved end residues are part of each CDR3. Fields, in order: V gene, clone size, CDR3 length, D gene, J gene, CDR3 DNA, CDR3 protein. D genes are given only for firm matches. Expanded clones are given a class, and other clones once, few, many or no size at all.

>TRBV6-8|few|15|-|TRBJ2-7
TGTGCCAGCAGCCATGGGGCTCCATCAAACTACGAGCAGTACTTC
CASSHGAPSNYEQYF
>TRBV11-3|-|14|TRBD1|TRBJ2-3
TGTGCCAGCAGGAGATGGACAGGGTCAGATACGCAGTATTTT
CASRRWTGSDTQYF
>TRBV18|few|15|TRBD1|TRBJ2-2
TGTGCCAGCTCACGGACAGGGCCGAACACCGGGGAGCTGTTTTTT
CASSRTGPNTGELFF
>TRBV14|-|11|-|TRBJ1-1
TGTGCCGCTGGTCGCGGCACTGAAGCTTTCTTT
CAAGRGTEAFF
>TRBV29-1|-|12|-|TRBJ1-1
TGCAGCGGACGAATGATGAACACTGAAGCTTTCTTT
CSGRMMNTEAFF
>TRBV6-7|few|15|TRBD2|TRBJ2-7
TGTGCCAGCAGTTACGATTCTAGCGGTTACTACGAGCAGTACTTC
CASSYDSSGYYEQYF
>TRBV5-1|once|14|-|TRBJ1-3
TGCGCCAGCAGCTTGGTGCAGGGTGGAAACACCATATATTTT
CASSLVQGGNTIYF
>TRBV29-1|-|16|TRBD1|TRBJ2-7
TGCAGCGTTGAAGCCCGGGGTCTGACAGGGAGCTACGAGCAGTACTTC
CSVEARGLTGSYEQYF
>TRBV11-3|few|14|-|TRBJ1-2
TGTGCCAGCAGCTTAGAGGGCAGAAGCTATGGCTACACCTTC
CASSLEGRSYGYTF
>TRBV30|few|14|-|TRBJ2-7
TGTGCCTGGAGTGTATGGGGACGAGCCTACGAGCAGTACTTC
CAWSVWGRAYEQYF
>TRBV6-8|few|16|-|TRBJ2-3
TGTGCCAGCAGCCTCATCGGGGGCTGGGCCACAGATACGCAGTATTTT
CASSLIGGWATDTQYF
>TRBV18|-|12|-|TRBJ2-2
TGTGCCAGCTCACCAGAGACCGGGGAGCTGTTTTTT
CASSPETGELFF
>TRBV15|-|15|-|TRBJ2-5
TGTGCCACCAGCAGAGATTTCGGGGGCCAAGAGACCCAGTACTTC
CATSRDFGGQETQYF
>TRBV5-1|-|15|TRBD2|TRBJ2-1
TGCGCCAGCAGCTTAGCGGGAGGCCCTCTGGATGAGCAGTTCTTC
CASSLAGGPLDEQFF
>TRBV6-8|-|15|-|TRBJ1-2
TGTGCCAGCAGCCCACAATTAGGGGCGGTCCATGGCTACACCTTC
CASSPQLGAVHGYTF
>TRBV6-8|few|13|-|TRBJ2-7
TGTGCCAGCACCCCTCCAGCCGGCTACGAGCAGTACTTC
CASTPPAGYEQYF